The present T cell receptor (beta chain) was sequenced within a study of early T cells in non-severe SARS-CoV-2 infection. Each CDR3 protein gets one entry after TCRdb re-called the 5' RACE reads with MiXCR. The sample comprises tens of thousands of distinct CDR3 sequences, nearly 4.5% of which are singletons, and around 5.2% rests with the top ten. V gave up 3 bases and J gave up 0 bases, with 18 bases separating them. CDR3 length: 16 residues. Germline V gene sequence: CDR1 DFQATT, CDR2 SNEGSKA (reference sequence). This clonotype was seen ten or more times. This chain connects TRBV20-1 to TRBJ2-7; tentative D call: TRBD1 (5 bases). This receptor was identified in an adult who was a healthcare worker with PCR-confirmed SARS-CoV-2 infection or an uninfected control (not recorded which). Sequenced material: whole blood. In DNA form, the CDR3 reads TGCAGTGCTAGTCCTCGCCAGGGCACCTTCTCCTACGAGCAGTACTTC. The encoded protein is CSASPRQGTFSYEQYF.